This TCR beta chain came from a study of T cell responses to AZD1222 COVID-19 vaccine. Findings and caveats of the study: Only 5 or 6 individuals given AZD1222 were seropositive at baseline. Mapped onto spike, vaccine-associated CD4 TCRs spanned it and were dominant at 160-218 and 743-854.

Repertoires were generated with immunoSEQ multiplex PCR, while TCRdb's copy carries only in-frame clones and drops some. Found here are 96,000 or so clones, about 90% of them singletons; the top ten hold under 30%. This clone occurred a few times. The antigen is unknown. This specimen was peripheral blood, taken on day 0 of AZD1222 vaccination. This clonotype originated in an adult in good health.

This CDR3 is CASSQIMAQNIQYF. Written as DNA, the CDR3 is TGCGCCAGCAGCCAAATCATGGCCCAAAACATTCAGTACTTC. The chain uses TRBV4-1 and TRBJ2-4; D not resolved. Germline V CDR1 and CDR2: MGHRA, YSYEKL. This CDR3 is 14 amino acids long. The V gene lost 2 bases and the J gene lost 5 bases, with 10 bases spanning the gap.